What follows are 15 T cell receptor beta chains derived from one specimen sequenced in a study of human T cells and chemical hapten exposure (dated by TCRdb to about 2021). The time point label, as the study defines it: patch test 2, 6 weeks after DPC sensitization. Reading the label with the study, this specimen's treatment or condition is: therapeutic diphenylcyclopropenone sensitization with weekly scalp DPC. Library method: RACE. The sequencer was a NextSeq 500. Through fastp at Q25 and MiXCR, TCRdb rebuilt clones from the public reads, retaining in-frame beta chains. Each entry is one CDR3 protein sequence, shown with its most common DNA and genes. The table for this sample lists tens of thousands of distinct CDR3 sequences; roughly 9.6% of them were counted only once. The biggest ten clones account for roughly 2% of the sample. Sequenced here: whole blood, sampled in connection with sensitization to the hapten diphenylcyclopropenone (DPC). All receptors derive from a man in his forties or fifties with alopecia areata. Some clones in this sample may be carry-over from other donors' samples.

The J gene is TRBJ2-7, the V gene TRBV20-1; TRBD2 matches at 14 bases. The length of the CDR3 is 15 residues. The ends lost 5 bases at V and 5 bases at J; junction bases unmatched: 8. Germline V gene sequence: CDR1 DFQATT, CDR2 SNEGSKA (reference sequence). The CDR3 is CSAFPTSGRVHEQYV. The DNA for the CDR3 is TGCAGTGCTTTCCCGACTAGCGGGAGGGTCCACGAGCAGTACGTC.

The chain carries TRBV18 and TRBJ2-7, with 10 bases aligning to TRBD2. V lost 1 base, J lost 6 bases, and 0 bases stayed unmatched. CDR1 and CDR2 (germline): KGHSH, LQKENI. The CDR3 sequence is 13 residues long. CDR3 coding DNA: TGTGCCAGCTCACCACTAGCGGGAGGCGAGCAGTACGTC. Translation gives CASSPLAGGEQYV.

The chain joins TRBV27 to TRBJ2-3; D gene uncertain. Germline V gene lookup returns CDR1 MNHEY and CDR2 SMNVEV (reference sequence). This CDR3 contains 13 residues. Trimming shortened V by 4 bases and J by 1 base, and 6 bases separated the two germline ends. The DNA for the CDR3 is TGTGCCAGCAGTTATCTAGGCACAGATACGCAGTATTTT. Translated, it gives CASSYLGTDTQYF.

This clonotype was counted many times. This chain joins TRBV12-3 or TRBV12-4 and TRBJ2-5; 9 nucleotides align to TRBD1. J gave up 2 bases and V 5 bases, and 6 bases lay outside the gene matches. CDR3 size: 15 residues. This CDR3 is CASSKGTGRQETQYF. DNA of the CDR3: TGTGCCAGCAGTAAGGGGACAGGGCGGCAAGAGACCCAGTACTTC.

The chain has TRBV7-8 and TRBJ2-3; the D is unclear. The CDR3 totals 14 residues. Trimming pared 2 bases from V and 0 bases from J, leaving 6 bases between. CDR1 is SGHVS, CDR2 FQNEAQ, per germline. The chain's CDR3 is CASSLYGSTDTQYF. The CDR3 DNA reads as TGTGCCAGCAGCTTATACGGGAGCACAGATACGCAGTATTTT. The full variable domain, in which reference TRBV7-8 and TRBJ2-3 provide the parts outside the CDR3, is GAGVSQSPRYKVAKRGQDVALRCDPISGHVSLFWYQQALGQGPEFLTYFQNEAQLDKSGLPSDRFFAERPEGSVSTLKIQRTQQEDSAVYLCASSLYGSTDTQYFGPGTRLTVL.

This clonotype was picked up a small number of times. This chain uses TRBV6-6 with TRBJ1-5, with 9 bases identical to TRBD1. Germline CDR1 reads MNHNY; CDR2 reads SVGAGI (reference sequence). Unmatched junction bases numbered 4, after V lost 2 bases and J lost 5 bases. This CDR3 has 15 amino acids. The CDR3 coding sequence is TGTGCCAGCAGTTACAGACAGGGGGTTTATCAGCCCCAGCATTTT. Residues: CASSYRQGVYQPQHF.

The table lists this clonotype with a few counts. The chain carries TRBV7-9 and TRBJ2-1; 9 bases fit TRBD2. The germline V gene has CDR1 SEHNR and CDR2 FQNEAQ (reference sequence). CDR3 length: 17 residues. J lost 6 bases, V lost 5 bases, and 14 bases had no gene match. CDR3 nucleotide sequence: TGTGCCAGCAGCCCCCGGCCGGGACTAGCTTTGACCAATGAGCAGTTCTTC. Its protein is CASSPRPGLALTNEQFF.

Ten or more counts support this clonotype. V is TRBV20-1 and J is TRBJ1-1; unclear D gene. Trimming removed 6 bases at V and 4 bases at J, with 12 bases between. Germline V gives CDR1 DFQATT, CDR2 SNEGSKA (reference sequence). CDR3 size: 12 residues. In nucleotides, the CDR3 is TGCAGTGCCCGATCAGGCGCCACTGAAGCTTTCTTT. This sequence encodes CSARSGATEAFF.

The chain carries TRBV24-1 and TRBJ2-3, with D perhaps TRBD1 (6 bases). V shed 5 bases and J shed 0 bases, with 23 bases lying between them. This CDR3 has 19 amino acids. Germline lookup yields CDR1 KGHDR and CDR2 SFDVKD. The CDR3 DNA follows: TGTGCCACCAGTGGAGCCGCGGACCGACAGGTCTTTAGCACAGATACGCAGTATTTT. Protein sequence: CATSGAADRQVFSTDTQYF.

This clonotype was observed a handful of times. In DNA, the CDR3 is TGCAGTGCTAGCCCGACATACAATGAGCAGTTCTTC. It is translated as CSASPTYNEQFF. The chain has TRBV20-1 and TRBJ2-1; D unresolved. Trimming stripped 3 bases from V and 4 bases from J, with 7 bases between. The CDR3 consists of 12 residues. Germline CDR1 reads DFQATT; CDR2 reads SNEGSKA (reference sequence).

This clonotype appeared many times. In nucleotides, the CDR3 is TGCAGCGTTGTTGCCATCTATGGGGGCTACACCTTC. It yields the protein CSVVAIYGGYTF. V is TRBV29-1 and J is TRBJ1-2; D unclear. This CDR3 region has 12 residues. V was trimmed by 4 bases and J by 8 bases, leaving 14 bases between them. CDR1 is SQVTM, CDR2 ANQGSEA, per germline.

This clonotype was observed many times. The chain uses TRBV7-2 and TRBJ2-5, with D tentatively TRBD1 (6 bases). The length of the CDR3 is 16 residues. V lost 3 bases and J 2 bases, leaving 16 bases between the germline ends. Looked up from germline, CDR1 is SGHTA and CDR2 is FQGNSA. CDR3 loop: CASSLGARLTQETQYF. CDR3 sequence (DNA): TGTGCCAGCAGCTTGGGGGCTCGGCTTACTCAAGAGACCCAGTACTTC.

The table lists this clonotype with many counts. This chain links TRBV24-1 with TRBJ1-5; D call uncertain. CDR1 is KGHDR, CDR2 SFDVKD, per germline. The CDR3 runs 13 residues. V lost 3 bases and J lost 2, with 4 bases in between. DNA of the CDR3: TGTGCCACCAGTGATGCCGGCAATCAGCCCCAGCATTTT. It yields the protein CATSDAGNQPQHF.

The chain links TRBV7-9 to TRBJ2-3; 9 bases are shared with TRBD2. The CDR3 is 17 amino acids. Trimming removed 5 bases from V and 0 bases from J; junction bases left unmatched: 9. Germline loops: CDR1 SEHNR, CDR2 FQNEAQ (reference sequence). The CDR3 nucleotides read TGTGCCAGCAGCCCGCTAGAGACTAGCGGAAGCACAGATACGCAGTATTTT. Its protein is CASSPLETSGSTDTQYF.

The genes are TRBV4-1 and TRBJ1-1, with 12 bases lining up with TRBD1. Germline CDR1 MGHRA, CDR2 YSYEKL. Trimming removed 5 bases from V and 4 bases from J; junction bases left unmatched: 5. This CDR3 spans 15 amino acids. In DNA form, the CDR3 reads TGCGCCAGCAGCAAGCCGGGACAGGGGGCCACTGAAGCTTTCTTT. It encodes CASSKPGQGATEAFF.